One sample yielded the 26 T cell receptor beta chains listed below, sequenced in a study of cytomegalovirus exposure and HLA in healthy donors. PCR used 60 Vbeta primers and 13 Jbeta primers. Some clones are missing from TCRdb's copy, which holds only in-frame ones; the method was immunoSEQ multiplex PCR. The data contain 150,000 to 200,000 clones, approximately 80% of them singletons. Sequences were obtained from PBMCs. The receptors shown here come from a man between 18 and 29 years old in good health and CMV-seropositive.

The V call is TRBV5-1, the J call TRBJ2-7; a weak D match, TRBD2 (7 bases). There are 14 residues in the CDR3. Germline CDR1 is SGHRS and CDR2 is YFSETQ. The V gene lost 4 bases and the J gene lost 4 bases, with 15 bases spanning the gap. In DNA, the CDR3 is TGCGCCAGCAGCCCGGAGGCGGGGGCTTACGAGCAGTACTTC. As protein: CASSPEAGAYEQYF.

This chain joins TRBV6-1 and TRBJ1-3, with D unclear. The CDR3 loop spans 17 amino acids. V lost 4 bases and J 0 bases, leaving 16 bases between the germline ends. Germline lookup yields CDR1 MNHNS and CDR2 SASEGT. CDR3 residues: CASSGMSPGRSGNTIYF. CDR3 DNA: TGTGCCAGCAGTGGCATGTCACCGGGTCGCTCTGGAAACACCATATATTTT.

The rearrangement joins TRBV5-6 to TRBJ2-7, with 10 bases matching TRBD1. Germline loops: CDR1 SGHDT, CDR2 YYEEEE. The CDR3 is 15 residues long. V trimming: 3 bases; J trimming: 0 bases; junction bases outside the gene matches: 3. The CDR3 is CASSWDRGSSYEQYF. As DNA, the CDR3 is TGTGCCAGCAGCTGGGACAGGGGAAGCTCCTACGAGCAGTACTTC.

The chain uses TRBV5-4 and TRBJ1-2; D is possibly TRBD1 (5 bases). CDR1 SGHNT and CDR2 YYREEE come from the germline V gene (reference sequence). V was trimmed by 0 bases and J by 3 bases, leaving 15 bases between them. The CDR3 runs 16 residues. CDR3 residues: CASSLGTGLGYYGYTF. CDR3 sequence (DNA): TGTGCCAGCAGCTTGGGTACAGGTTTGGGTTACTATGGCTACACCTTC.

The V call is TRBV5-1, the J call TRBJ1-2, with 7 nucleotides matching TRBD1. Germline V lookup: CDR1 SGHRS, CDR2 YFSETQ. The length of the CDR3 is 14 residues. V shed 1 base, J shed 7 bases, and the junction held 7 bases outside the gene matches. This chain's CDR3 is CASSLWDSEAGYTF. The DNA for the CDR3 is TGCGCCAGCAGCTTGTGGGACAGTGAGGCTGGCTACACCTTC.

CDR3: CASSYGQRNTEAFF. DNA of the CDR3: TGCGCCAGCAGTTACGGACAGAGAAACACTGAAGCTTTCTTT. This rearrangement joins TRBV5-1 to TRBJ1-1, with D tentatively TRBD1 (6 bases). Germline V lookup: CDR1 SGHRS, CDR2 YFSETQ. This CDR3 has 14 residues. Trimming shortened V by 5 bases and J by 2 bases, and 13 bases separated the two germline ends.

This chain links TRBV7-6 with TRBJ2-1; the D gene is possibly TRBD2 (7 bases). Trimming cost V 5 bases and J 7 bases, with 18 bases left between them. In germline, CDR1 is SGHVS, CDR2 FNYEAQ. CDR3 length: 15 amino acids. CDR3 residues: CASSPSGGAHNEQFF. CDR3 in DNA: TGTGCCAGCAGCCCCAGTGGGGGGGCCCATAATGAGCAGTTCTTC.

CDR3 region: CASRDSKGQANTEAFF. The CDR3 coding sequence is TGTGCCAGCAGGGACAGTAAGGGACAGGCGAACACTGAAGCTTTCTTT. This rearrangement joins TRBV28 to TRBJ1-1, with TRBD1 matching 8 bases. Germline CDR1 is MDHEN and CDR2 is SYDVKM. J gave up 1 base and V 6 bases, and 10 bases lay outside the gene matches. The CDR3 totals 16 residues.

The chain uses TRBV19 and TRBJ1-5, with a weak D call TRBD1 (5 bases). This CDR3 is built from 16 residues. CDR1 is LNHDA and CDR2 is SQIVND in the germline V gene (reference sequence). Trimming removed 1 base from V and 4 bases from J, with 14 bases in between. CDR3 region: CASSIGAGRTNQPQHF. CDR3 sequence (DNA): TGTGCCAGTAGTATAGGAGCAGGGCGGACAAATCAGCCCCAGCATTTT.

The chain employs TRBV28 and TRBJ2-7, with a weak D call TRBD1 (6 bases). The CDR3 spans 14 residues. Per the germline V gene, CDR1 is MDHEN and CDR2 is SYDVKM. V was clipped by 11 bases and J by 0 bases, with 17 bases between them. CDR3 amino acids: CAGNLRDNSYEQYF. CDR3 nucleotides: TGTGCCGGCAACCTCAGGGACAACTCCTACGAGCAGTACTTC.

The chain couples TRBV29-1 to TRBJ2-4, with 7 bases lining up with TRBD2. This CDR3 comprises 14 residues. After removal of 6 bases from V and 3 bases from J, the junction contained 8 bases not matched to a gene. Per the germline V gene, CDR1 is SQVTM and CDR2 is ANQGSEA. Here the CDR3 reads CSVSGAGDKNIQYF. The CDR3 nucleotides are TGCAGCGTATCCGGTGCGGGGGACAAAAACATTCAGTACTTC.

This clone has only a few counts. CDR3: CSVDTLWGYTF. In DNA, the CDR3 is TGCAGCGTTGATACTTTGTGGGGCTACACCTTC. V usage is TRBV29-1 and J usage is TRBJ1-2; D uncertain. Germline CDR1 and CDR2: SQVTM and ANQGSEA. CDR3 length: 11 residues. With 3 bases removed from V and 8 bases from J, the gap between germline ends came to 10 bases.

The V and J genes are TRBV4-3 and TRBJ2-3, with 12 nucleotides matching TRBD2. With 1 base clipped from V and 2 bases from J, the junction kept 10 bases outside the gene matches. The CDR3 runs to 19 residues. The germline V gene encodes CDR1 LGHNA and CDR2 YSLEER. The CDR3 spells CASSQGGHTSGRFTDTQYF. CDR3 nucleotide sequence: TGCGCCAGCAGCCAAGGGGGCCATACTAGCGGGAGGTTCACAGATACGCAGTATTTT.

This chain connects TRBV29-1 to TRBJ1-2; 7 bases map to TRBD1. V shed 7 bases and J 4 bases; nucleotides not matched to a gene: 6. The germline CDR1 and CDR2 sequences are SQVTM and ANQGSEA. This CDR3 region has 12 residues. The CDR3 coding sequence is TGCAGCGCTGCGACAGGGAGCTATGGCTACACCTTC. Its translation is CSAATGSYGYTF.

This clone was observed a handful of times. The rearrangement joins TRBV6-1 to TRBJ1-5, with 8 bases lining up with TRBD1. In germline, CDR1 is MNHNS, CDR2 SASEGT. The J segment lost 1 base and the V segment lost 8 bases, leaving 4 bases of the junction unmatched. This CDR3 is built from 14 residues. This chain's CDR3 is CASGQGMSNQPQHF. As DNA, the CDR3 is TGTGCCAGCGGACAGGGAATGAGCAATCAGCCCCAGCATTTT.

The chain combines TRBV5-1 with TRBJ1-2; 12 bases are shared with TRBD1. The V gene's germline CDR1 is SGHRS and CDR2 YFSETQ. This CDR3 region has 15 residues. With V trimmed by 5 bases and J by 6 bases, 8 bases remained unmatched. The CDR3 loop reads CASRPQGQGADGYTF. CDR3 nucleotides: TGCGCCAGCAGACCTCAGGGACAGGGGGCTGATGGCTACACCTTC.

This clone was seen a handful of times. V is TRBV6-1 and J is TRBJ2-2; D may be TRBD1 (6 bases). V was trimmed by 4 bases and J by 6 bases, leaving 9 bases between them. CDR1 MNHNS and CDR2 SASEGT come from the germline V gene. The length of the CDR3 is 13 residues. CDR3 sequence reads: CASSAQGPGELFF. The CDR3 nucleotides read TGTGCCAGCAGTGCACAGGGTCCCGGGGAGCTGTTTTTT.

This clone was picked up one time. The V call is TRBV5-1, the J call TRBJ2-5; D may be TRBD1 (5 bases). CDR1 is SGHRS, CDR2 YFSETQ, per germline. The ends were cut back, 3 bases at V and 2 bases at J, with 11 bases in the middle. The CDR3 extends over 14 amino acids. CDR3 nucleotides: TGCGCCAGCAGCTCCCAGGGTTGGCAAGAGACCCAGTACTTC. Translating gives CASSSQGWQETQYF.

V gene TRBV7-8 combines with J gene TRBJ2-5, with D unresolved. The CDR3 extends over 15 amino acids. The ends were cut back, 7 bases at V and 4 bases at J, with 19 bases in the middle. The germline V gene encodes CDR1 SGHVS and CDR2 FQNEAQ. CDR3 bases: TGTGCCAGCACTCTGGGTAGCCCGAGCCCAGAGACCCAGTACTTC. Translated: CASTLGSPSPETQYF.

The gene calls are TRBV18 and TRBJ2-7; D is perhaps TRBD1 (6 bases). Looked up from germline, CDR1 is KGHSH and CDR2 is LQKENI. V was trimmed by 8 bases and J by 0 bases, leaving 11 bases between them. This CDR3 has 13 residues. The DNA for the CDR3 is TGTGCCAGCGTTGGACAGAGCTCCTACGAGCAGTACTTC. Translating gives CASVGQSSYEQYF.

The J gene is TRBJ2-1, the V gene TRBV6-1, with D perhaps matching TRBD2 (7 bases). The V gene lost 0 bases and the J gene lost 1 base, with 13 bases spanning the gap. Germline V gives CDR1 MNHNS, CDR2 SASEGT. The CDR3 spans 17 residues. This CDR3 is CASSEAMGGRSYNEQFF. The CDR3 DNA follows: TGTGCCAGCAGTGAAGCCATGGGGGGGCGTTCCTACAATGAGCAGTTCTTC.

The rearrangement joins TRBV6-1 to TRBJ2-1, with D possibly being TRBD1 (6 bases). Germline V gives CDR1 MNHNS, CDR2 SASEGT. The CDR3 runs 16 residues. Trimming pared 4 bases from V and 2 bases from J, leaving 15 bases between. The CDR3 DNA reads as TGTGCCAGCAGTGCCTTCACAGGGTTAGCCTACAATGAGCAGTTCTTC. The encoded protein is CASSAFTGLAYNEQFF.

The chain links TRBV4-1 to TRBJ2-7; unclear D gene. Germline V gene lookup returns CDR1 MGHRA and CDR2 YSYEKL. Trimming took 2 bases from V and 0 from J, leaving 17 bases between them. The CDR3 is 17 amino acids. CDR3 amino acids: CASSQFPNGVISYEQYF. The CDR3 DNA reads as TGCGCCAGCAGCCAATTCCCTAACGGAGTAATCTCCTACGAGCAGTACTTC.

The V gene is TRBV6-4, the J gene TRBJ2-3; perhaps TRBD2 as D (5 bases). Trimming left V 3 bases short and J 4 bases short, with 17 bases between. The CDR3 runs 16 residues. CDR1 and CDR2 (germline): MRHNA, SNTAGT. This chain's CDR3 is CASSEVVASGPDTQYF. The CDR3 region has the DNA TGTGCCAGCAGTGAGGTGGTAGCGTCGGGCCCAGATACGCAGTATTTT.

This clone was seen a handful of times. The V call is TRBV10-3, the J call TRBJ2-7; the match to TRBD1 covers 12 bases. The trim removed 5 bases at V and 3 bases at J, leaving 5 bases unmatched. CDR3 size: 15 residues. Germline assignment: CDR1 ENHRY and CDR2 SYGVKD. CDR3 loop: CAISPGQGARYEQYF. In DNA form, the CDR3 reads TGTGCCATCAGTCCGGGACAGGGGGCGCGCTACGAGCAGTACTTC.

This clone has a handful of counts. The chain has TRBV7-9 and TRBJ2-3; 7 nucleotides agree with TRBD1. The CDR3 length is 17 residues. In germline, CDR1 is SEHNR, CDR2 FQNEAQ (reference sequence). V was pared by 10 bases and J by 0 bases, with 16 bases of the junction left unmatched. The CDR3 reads CATSDRVIASSTDTQYF. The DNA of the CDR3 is TGTGCCACCAGTGACAGGGTTATAGCCTCTAGCACAGATACGCAGTATTTT. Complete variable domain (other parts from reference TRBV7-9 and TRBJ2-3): DTGVSQNPRHKITKRGQNVTFRCDPISEHNRLYWYRQTLGQGPEFLTYFQNEAQLEKSRLLSDRFSAERPKGSFSTLEIQRTEQGDSAMYLCATSDRVIASSTDTQYFGPGTRLTVL.